This T cell receptor (beta chain) was identified during a study of cytomegalovirus exposure and HLA in healthy donors. Study-level results: An analysis was carried out at a later point. It showed that HLA-associated TCR beta chains were more clonally expanded than equally common non-associated chains.

The PCR contained 60 Vbeta and 13 Jbeta primers. Assay used: immunoSEQ multiplex PCR; TCRdb lists only in-frame clones, some missing. The sample lists fewer than 200,000 clones, around 85% occurring once. Note on this clone: Antigen: not known.

Sequencing input: PBMCs. The clonotype originates from a man aged 35-49 years in good health and CMV-seronegative.

The CDR3 reads CASSLPRAGTNTGELFF. The CDR3 region has the DNA TGTGCCAGCAGTTTACCCCGCGCAGGGACGAACACCGGGGAGCTGTTTTTT. This chain connects TRBV28 to TRBJ2-2; D is perhaps TRBD1 (5 bases). Germline CDR1 and CDR2: MDHEN and SYDVKM. Trimming stripped 2 bases from V and 0 bases from J, with 13 bases between. This CDR3 comprises 17 residues.